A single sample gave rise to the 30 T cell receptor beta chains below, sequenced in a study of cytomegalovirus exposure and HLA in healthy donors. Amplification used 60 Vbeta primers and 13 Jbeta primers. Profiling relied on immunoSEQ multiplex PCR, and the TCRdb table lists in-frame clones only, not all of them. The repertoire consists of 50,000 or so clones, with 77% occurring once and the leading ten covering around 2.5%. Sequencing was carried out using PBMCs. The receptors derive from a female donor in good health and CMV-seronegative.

CDR3 bases: TGCAGCGCTCCGGGACAGGGGGCACCAGAGACCCAGTACTTC. Amino acid sequence: CSAPGQGAPETQYF. This chain links TRBV29-1 with TRBJ2-5, with 12 bases that match TRBD1. J gave up 4 bases and V 7 bases, and 7 bases lay outside the gene matches. This CDR3 is built from 14 residues. CDR1 is SQVTM, CDR2 ANQGSEA, per germline.

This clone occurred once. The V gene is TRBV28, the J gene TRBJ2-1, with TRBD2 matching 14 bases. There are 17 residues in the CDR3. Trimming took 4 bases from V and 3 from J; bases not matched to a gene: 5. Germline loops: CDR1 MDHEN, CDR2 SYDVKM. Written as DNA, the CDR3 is TGTGCCAGCAGTTCCGCCGGGACTAGCGGGAGCTACAATGAGCAGTTCTTC. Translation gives CASSSAGTSGSYNEQFF. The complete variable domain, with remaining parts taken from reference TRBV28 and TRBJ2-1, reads DVKVTQSSRYLVKRTGEKVFLECVQDMDHENMFWYRQDPGLGLRLIYFSYDVKMKEKGDIPEGYSVSREKKERFSLILESASTNQTSMYLCASSSAGTSGSYNEQFFGPGTRLTVL.

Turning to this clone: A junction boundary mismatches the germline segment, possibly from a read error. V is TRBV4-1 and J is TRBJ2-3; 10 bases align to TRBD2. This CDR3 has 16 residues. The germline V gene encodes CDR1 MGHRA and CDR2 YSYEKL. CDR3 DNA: TGCGCCGGCAGCCAAGAGAGTCCTAGCGGGAGCGATACGCAGTATTTT. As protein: CAGSQESPSGSDTQYF.

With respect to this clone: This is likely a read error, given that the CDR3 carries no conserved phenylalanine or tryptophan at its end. The CDR3 nucleotides are TGTGCCAGCAACGCACAAACCTCCCCAGGGACTGAAGCTTTCGTT. Amino acids: CASNAQTSPGTEAFV. The chain links TRBV6-6 to TRBJ1-1, with D maybe TRBD1 (5 bases). Germline assignment: CDR1 MNHNY and CDR2 SVGAGI (reference sequence). This CDR3 has 15 residues. V lost 7 bases and J lost 5, with 20 bases in between.

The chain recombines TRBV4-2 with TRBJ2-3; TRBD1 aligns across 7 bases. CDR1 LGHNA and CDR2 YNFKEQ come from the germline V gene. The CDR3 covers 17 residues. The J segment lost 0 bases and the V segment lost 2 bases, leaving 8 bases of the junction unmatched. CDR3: CASSQNPGQASTDTQYF. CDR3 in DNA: TGTGCCAGCAGCCAAAACCCCGGACAGGCTAGCACAGATACGCAGTATTTT.

CDR3 sequence reads: CAAAPTGSYGYTF. The CDR3 DNA follows: TGTGCCGCGGCCCCCACAGGGTCCTATGGCTACACCTTC. The chain combines TRBV6-5 with TRBJ1-2, with a possible D match to TRBD1 (6 bases). The CDR3 loop spans 13 amino acids. The germline gives CDR1 MNHEY, CDR2 SVGAGI. V dropped 11 bases and J dropped 4 bases, with 17 bases sitting between them.

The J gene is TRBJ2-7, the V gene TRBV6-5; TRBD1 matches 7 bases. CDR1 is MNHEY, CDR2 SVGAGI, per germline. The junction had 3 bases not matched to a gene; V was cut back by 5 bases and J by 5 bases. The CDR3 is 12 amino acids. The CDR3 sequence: CASSRTGNEQYF. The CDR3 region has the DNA TGTGCCAGCAGTCGGACAGGAAACGAGCAGTACTTC.

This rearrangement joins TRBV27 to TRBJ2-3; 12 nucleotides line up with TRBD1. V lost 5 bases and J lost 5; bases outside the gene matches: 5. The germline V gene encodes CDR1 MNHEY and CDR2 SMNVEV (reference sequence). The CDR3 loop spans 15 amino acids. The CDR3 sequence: CASSTGQGARDTQYF. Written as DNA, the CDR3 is TGTGCCAGCAGTACGGGACAGGGGGCTCGAGATACGCAGTATTTT.

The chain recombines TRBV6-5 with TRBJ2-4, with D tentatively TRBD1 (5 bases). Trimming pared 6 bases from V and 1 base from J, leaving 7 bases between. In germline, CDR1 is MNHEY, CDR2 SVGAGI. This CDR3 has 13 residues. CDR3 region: CASRGAAKNIQYF. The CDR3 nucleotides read TGTGCCAGCAGAGGGGCGGCCAAAAACATTCAGTACTTC.

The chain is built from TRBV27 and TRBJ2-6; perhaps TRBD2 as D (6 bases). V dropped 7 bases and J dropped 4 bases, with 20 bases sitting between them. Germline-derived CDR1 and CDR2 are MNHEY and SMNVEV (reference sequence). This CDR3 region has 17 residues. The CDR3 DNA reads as TGTGCCAGCAACCCGGGGGAGCAGAAACACGGGGCCAACGTCCTGACTTTC. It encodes CASNPGEQKHGANVLTF. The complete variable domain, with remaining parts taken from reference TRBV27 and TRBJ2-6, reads EAQVTQNPRYLITVTGKKLTVTCSQNMNHEYMSWYRQDPGLGLRQIYYSMNVEVTDKGDVPEGYKVSRKEKRNFPLILESPSPNQTSLYFCASNPGEQKHGANVLTFGAGSRLTVL.

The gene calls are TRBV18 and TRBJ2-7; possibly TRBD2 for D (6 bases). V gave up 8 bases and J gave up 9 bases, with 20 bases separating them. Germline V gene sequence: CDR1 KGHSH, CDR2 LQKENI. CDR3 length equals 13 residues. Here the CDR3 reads CASTDTQREAQYF. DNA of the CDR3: TGTGCCAGCACTGATACACAGAGGGAGGCGCAGTACTTC.

The CDR3: CARDPGTTKETQYF. Written as DNA, the CDR3 is TGCGCCAGAGACCCCGGGACTACCAAAGAGACCCAGTACTTC. This sequence joins TRBV10-1 and TRBJ2-5; 7 nucleotides line up with TRBD2. Germline-derived CDR1 and CDR2 are WNHNN and SYGVQD (reference sequence). The V segment lost 9 bases and the J segment 3 bases; nucleotides outside the gene matches: 10. This CDR3 comprises 14 residues.

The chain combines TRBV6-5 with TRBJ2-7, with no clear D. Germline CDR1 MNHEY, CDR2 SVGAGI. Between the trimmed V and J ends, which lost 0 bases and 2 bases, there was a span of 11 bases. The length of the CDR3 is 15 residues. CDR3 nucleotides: TGTGCCAGCAGTTACTCGATTGATAGCCCCTACGAGCAGTACTTC. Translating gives CASSYSIDSPYEQYF.

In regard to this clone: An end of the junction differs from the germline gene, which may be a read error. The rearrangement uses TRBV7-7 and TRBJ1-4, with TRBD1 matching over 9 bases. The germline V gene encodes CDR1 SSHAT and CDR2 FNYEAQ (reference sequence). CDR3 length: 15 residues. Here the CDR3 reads CASSVGTGSNEKLFF. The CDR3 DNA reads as TGTGCTAGCAGCGTAGGGACAGGGAGTAATGAAAAACTGTTTTTT.

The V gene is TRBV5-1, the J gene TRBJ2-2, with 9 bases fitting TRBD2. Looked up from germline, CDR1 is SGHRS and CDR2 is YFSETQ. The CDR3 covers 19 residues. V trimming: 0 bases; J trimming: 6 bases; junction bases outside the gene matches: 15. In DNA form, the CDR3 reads TGCGCCAGCAGCTTGGTGGCCGGGGCTAGCGGGAACCACGCCGGGGAGCTGTTTTTT. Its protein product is CASSLVAGASGNHAGELFF.

CDR3 residues: CASSLVRGSQPQHF. The CDR3 nucleotides read TGTGCCAGCAGCCTTGTCAGGGGGAGTCAGCCCCAGCATTTT. This sequence joins TRBV7-2 and TRBJ1-5; 7 bases align to TRBD1. The CDR3 length is 14 residues. The ends lost 5 bases at V and 6 bases at J; junction bases unmatched: 7. Germline assignment: CDR1 SGHTA and CDR2 FQGNSA.

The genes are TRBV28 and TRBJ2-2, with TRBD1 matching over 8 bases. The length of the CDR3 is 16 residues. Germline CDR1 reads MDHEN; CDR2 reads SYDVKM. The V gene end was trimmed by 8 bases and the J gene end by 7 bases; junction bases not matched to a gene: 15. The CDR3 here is CASGSWTGIVGGELFF. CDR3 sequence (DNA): TGTGCCAGCGGGTCCTGGACAGGGATAGTTGGCGGGGAGCTGTTTTTT.

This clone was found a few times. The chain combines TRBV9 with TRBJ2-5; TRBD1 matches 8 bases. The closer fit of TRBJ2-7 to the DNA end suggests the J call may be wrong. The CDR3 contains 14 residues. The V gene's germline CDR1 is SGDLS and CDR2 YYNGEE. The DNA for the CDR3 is TGTGCCAGCTCCGTCCATGGACAGGGAAGCGAGCAGTACTTC. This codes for CASSVHGQGSEQYF.

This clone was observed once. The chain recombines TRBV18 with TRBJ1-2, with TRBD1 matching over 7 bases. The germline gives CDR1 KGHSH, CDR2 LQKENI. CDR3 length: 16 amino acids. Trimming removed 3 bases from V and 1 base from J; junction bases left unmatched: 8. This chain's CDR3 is CASSPRTGSNNYGYTF. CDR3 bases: TGTGCCAGCTCACCTCGGACAGGCAGCAATAACTATGGCTACACCTTC.

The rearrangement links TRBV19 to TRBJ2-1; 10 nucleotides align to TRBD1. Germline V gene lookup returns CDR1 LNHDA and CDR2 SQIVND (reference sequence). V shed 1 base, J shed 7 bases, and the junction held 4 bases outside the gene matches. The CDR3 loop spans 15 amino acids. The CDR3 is CASSIGPGQGNEQFF. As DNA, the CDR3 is TGTGCCAGTAGTATAGGCCCGGGACAGGGGAATGAGCAGTTCTTC.

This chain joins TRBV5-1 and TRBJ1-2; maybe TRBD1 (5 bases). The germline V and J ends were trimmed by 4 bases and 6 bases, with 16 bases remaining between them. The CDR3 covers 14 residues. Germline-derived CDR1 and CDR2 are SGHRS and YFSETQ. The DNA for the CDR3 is TGCGCCAGCAGCCTCGGGACTCCTTGGGATGGCTACACCTTC. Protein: CASSLGTPWDGYTF.

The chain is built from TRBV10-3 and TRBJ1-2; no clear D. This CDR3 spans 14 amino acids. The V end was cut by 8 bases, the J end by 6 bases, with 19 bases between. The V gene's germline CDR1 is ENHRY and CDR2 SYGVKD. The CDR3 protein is CAIGSPGEADGYTF. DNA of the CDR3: TGTGCCATCGGTTCGCCCGGGGAGGCGGATGGCTACACCTTC.

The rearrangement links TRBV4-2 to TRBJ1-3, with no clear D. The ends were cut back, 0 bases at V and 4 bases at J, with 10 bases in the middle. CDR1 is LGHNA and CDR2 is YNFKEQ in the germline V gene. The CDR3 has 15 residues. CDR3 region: CASSQDGDGGNTIYF. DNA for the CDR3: TGTGCCAGCAGCCAAGACGGGGATGGAGGAAACACCATATATTTT.

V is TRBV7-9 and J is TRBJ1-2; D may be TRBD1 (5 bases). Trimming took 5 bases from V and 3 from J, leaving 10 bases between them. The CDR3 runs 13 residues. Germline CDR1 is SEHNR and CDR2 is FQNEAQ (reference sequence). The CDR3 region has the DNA TGTGCCAGCAGCCCCGACAGTGACTATGGCTACACCTTC. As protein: CASSPDSDYGYTF.

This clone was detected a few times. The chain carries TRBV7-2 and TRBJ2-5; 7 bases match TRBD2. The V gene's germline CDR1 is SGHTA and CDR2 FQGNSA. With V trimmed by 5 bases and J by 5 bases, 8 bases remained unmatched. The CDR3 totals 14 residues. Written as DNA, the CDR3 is TGTGCCAGCAGCCGGAGACTAGCCGGCGAGACCCAGTACTTC. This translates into CASSRRLAGETQYF.

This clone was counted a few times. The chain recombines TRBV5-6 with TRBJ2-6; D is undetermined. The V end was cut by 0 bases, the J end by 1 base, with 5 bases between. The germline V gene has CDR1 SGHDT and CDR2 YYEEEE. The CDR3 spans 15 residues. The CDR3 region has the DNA TGTGCCAGCAGCTTGGGGCCTTCTGGGGCCAACGTCCTGACTTTC. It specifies CASSLGPSGANVLTF.

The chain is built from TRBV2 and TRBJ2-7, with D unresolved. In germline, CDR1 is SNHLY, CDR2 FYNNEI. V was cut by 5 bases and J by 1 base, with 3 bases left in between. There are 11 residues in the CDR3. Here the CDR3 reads CASSLSYEQYF. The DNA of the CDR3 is TGTGCCAGCAGTCTGTCCTACGAGCAGTACTTC.

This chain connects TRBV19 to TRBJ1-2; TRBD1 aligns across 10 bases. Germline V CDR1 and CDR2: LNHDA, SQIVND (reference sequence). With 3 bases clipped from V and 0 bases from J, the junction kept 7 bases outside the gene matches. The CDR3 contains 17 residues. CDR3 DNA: TGTGCCAGTAGTATGAAGGGGACAGGGGAGCCTAACTATGGCTACACCTTC. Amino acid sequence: CASSMKGTGEPNYGYTF.

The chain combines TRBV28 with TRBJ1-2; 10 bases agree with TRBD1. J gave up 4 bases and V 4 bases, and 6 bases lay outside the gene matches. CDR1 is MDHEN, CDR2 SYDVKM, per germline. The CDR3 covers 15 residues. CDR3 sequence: CASSSTGQGFYGYTF. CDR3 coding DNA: TGTGCCAGCAGTTCTACGGGACAGGGGTTCTATGGCTACACCTTC.

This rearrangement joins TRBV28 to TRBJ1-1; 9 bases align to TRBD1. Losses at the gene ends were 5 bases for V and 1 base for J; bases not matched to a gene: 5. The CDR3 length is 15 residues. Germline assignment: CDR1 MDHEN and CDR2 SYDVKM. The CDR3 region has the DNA TGTGCCAGCAGTCGGGGGACAGGGTGGAACACTGAAGCTTTCTTT. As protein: CASSRGTGWNTEAFF.